The clone carrying this TCR beta chain showed up just a few times. Its antigen is undetermined. The authors ran a second PCR of 7 to 11 cycles using a sample-barcoded 5' primer and a J-beta primer mix. Every cDNA molecule bore a tag from a template-switch adaptor containing 12 random nucleotides. TCRdb itself ran the 5' RACE reads through MiXCR, one entry per CDR3 protein. This sample has roughly 1,700,000 distinct CDR3 sequences; roughly 27% occur once, and the top ten carry 7.7%. This sample is drawn from a study of blood T cells in healthy people across ages. Study-wide background: T cells yielded about one barcoded beta molecule per two cells through template switching. The study's findings and limits: When set beside aged donors, long-lived donors presented more naive CD4+ cells and higher diversity.

CDR1 is ENHRY and CDR2 is SYGVKD in the germline V gene. The CDR3 totals 13 residues. Trimming took off 8 bases at V and 3 bases at J, with 10 bases between the two ends. The receptor was derived from a woman aged 25 to 45 in good health. Sequences were obtained from blood. V usage is TRBV10-3 and J usage is TRBJ1-4, with D possibly matching TRBD1 (6 bases). Here the CDR3 reads CAIRAGANEKLFF. The CDR3, as DNA: TGTGCCATCCGGGCAGGGGCTAATGAAAAACTGTTTTTT.